The next 32 T cell receptor beta chains were all read from a single sample in a study of T-cell memory formation after mild COVID-19. TCRdb redid the calling of the 5' RACE reads with MiXCR, one entry per CDR3 protein. The table shows approximately 250,000 distinct CDR3 sequences, with 16% occurring only once. Material for sequencing was PBMCs or a T cell subset sorted from them (not recorded which). These TCRs come from a man aged 18 to 30 who had mild COVID-19 (a few samples of this study predate the infection). Cell type and time point are not known.

V usage is TRBV27 and J usage is TRBJ2-2; weak D call: TRBD1 (6 bases). Trimming stripped 7 bases from V and 5 bases from J, with 20 bases between. This CDR3 spans 16 amino acids. The germline CDR1 and CDR2 sequences are MNHEY and SMNVEV (reference sequence). CDR3 sequence: CASNPSRERGTGELFF. The DNA of the CDR3 is TGTGCCAGCAACCCTAGCAGGGAGAGGGGGACCGGGGAGCTGTTTTTT.

This clonotype was seen more than once but under ten times. The chain uses TRBV25-1 and TRBJ1-1; weak D call: TRBD1 (5 bases). This CDR3 is 16 amino acids long. Looked up from germline, CDR1 is MGHDK and CDR2 is SYGVNS. V dropped 5 bases and J dropped 0 bases, with 16 bases sitting between them. The CDR3 DNA reads as TGTGCCAGCAGTCCCATAATGGGGGGGATGAACACTGAAGCTTTCTTT. This codes for CASSPIMGGMNTEAFF.

This clonotype was counted only a few times. V gene TRBV15 combines with J gene TRBJ2-3; D remains ambiguous. Looked up from germline, CDR1 is LNHNV and CDR2 is YYDKDF (reference sequence). This CDR3 has 14 amino acids. V lost 5 bases and J 1 base, leaving 10 bases between the germline ends. Written as DNA, the CDR3 is TGTGCCACCAGCCTTGATCTCGGCACAGATACGCAGTATTTT. The encoded protein is CATSLDLGTDTQYF. Variable domain in full (rest from reference TRBV15 and TRBJ2-3): DAMVIQNPRYQVTQFGKPVTLSCSQTLNHNVMYWYQQKSSQAPKLLFHYYDKDFNNEADTPDNFQSRRPNTSFCFLDIRSPGLGDTAMYLCATSLDLGTDTQYFGPGTRLTVL.

This clonotype was observed a handful of times. The V gene is TRBV4-1, the J gene TRBJ2-5; tentative D call: TRBD2 (6 bases). Germline CDR1 and CDR2: MGHRA and YSYEKL. This CDR3 spans 17 amino acids. V shed 2 bases and J shed 2 bases, with 18 bases lying between them. The chain's CDR3 is CASSQRGPAGNQETQYF. CDR3 in DNA: TGCGCCAGCAGCCAACGGGGCCCCGCGGGGAATCAAGAGACCCAGTACTTC.

The V gene is TRBV29-1, the J gene TRBJ1-2; 9 bases are a match to TRBD1. CDR1 and CDR2 (germline): SQVTM, ANQGSEA. V dropped 2 bases and J dropped 4; count of bases not matched to a gene: 5. This CDR3 comprises 14 residues. For the CDR3, the DNA is TGCAGCGTTGAATTGGGGACAGGGAGCTATGGCTACACCTTC. Translation gives CSVELGTGSYGYTF.

The J gene is TRBJ2-3, the V gene TRBV5-1; 8 nucleotides align to TRBD1. J gave up 4 bases and V 0 bases, and 4 bases lay outside the gene matches. This CDR3 has 15 amino acids. Per the germline V gene, CDR1 is SGHRS and CDR2 is YFSETQ. The CDR3 is CASSLAGQAADTQYF. Written as DNA, the CDR3 is TGCGCCAGCAGCTTGGCGGGACAGGCGGCAGATACGCAGTATTTT.

This clonotype was observed a few times. The chain joins TRBV3-1 to TRBJ1-1; tentative D call: TRBD1 (5 bases). Trimming left V 3 bases short and J 8 bases short, with 10 bases between. The CDR3 runs to 12 residues. The germline V gene has CDR1 LGHDT and CDR2 YNNKEL (reference sequence). CDR3 in DNA: TGTGCCAGCAGCCACGACAGTCAAGAAGCTTTCTTT. Protein sequence: CASSHDSQEAFF.

This clonotype was found a few times. The J gene is TRBJ1-1, the V gene TRBV7-8; 8 nucleotides match TRBD1. The CDR3 consists of 14 residues. CDR1 and CDR2 from the germline V gene are SGHVS and FQNEAQ. With V trimmed by 5 bases and J by 4 bases, 6 bases remained unmatched. CDR3 DNA: TGTGCCAGCAGCCCCAGGGGGCGCGGCACTGAAGCTTTCTTT. This gives the protein CASSPRGRGTEAFF.

This sequence joins TRBV5-1 and TRBJ2-2; D remains ambiguous. The CDR3 totals 14 residues. V was shortened by 3 bases and J by 4 bases, with 10 bases between the two germline ends. Germline V CDR1 and CDR2: SGHRS, YFSETQ. The CDR3 bases are TGCGCCAGCAGCTCAGCCGTTGGCACCGGGGAGCTGTTTTTT. Translation: CASSSAVGTGELFF.

This clonotype has at least ten counts. The rearrangement links TRBV20-1 to TRBJ2-1; TRBD2 might be the D (5 bases). Trimming took 1 base from V and 5 from J, leaving 12 bases between them. Germline CDR1 and CDR2: DFQATT and SNEGSKA (reference sequence). CDR3 length: 14 residues. The CDR3 sequence is CSARGLRANNEQFF. The CDR3 DNA reads TGCAGTGCTAGAGGATTGCGGGCTAACAATGAGCAGTTCTTC.

The rearrangement uses TRBV6-2 or TRBV6-3 and TRBJ2-5; possible D gene TRBD2, 6 bases. V was clipped by 4 bases and J by 9 bases, with 21 bases between them. This CDR3 has 15 amino acids. CDR1 and CDR2 (germline): MNHEY, SVGEGT. The chain's CDR3 is CASSSPDYIKRAQYF. In DNA form, the CDR3 reads TGTGCCAGCAGTTCACCGGACTATATCAAGAGGGCCCAGTACTTC.

The rearrangement links TRBV4-1 to TRBJ2-5; D is ambiguous. The V end was cut by 1 base, the J end by 4 bases, with 22 bases between. This CDR3 spans 18 amino acids. CDR1 and CDR2 (germline): MGHRA, YSYEKL. The CDR3 region is CASSQGAVFRGPRETQYF. CDR3 DNA: TGCGCCAGCAGCCAAGGGGCAGTCTTTCGTGGCCCGAGAGAGACCCAGTACTTC.

The CDR3 sequence is CASSLADIEAFF. CDR3 sequence (DNA): TGTGCCAGCAGCTTAGCGGACATTGAAGCTTTCTTT. The chain joins TRBV7-9 to TRBJ1-1; D may be TRBD1 (5 bases). The CDR3 is made up of 12 amino acids. V lost 0 bases and J 7 bases, leaving 6 bases between the germline ends. Germline CDR1 and CDR2: SEHNR and FQNEAQ (reference sequence).

This clonotype appeared a few times. This chain joins TRBV19 and TRBJ1-1; D not resolved. Germline-derived CDR1 and CDR2 are LNHDA and SQIVND (reference sequence). The CDR3 has 11 residues. The germline V and J ends were trimmed by 3 bases and 4 bases, with 3 bases remaining between them. CDR3 residues: CASSITTEAFF. CDR3 DNA: TGTGCCAGTAGTATCACCACTGAAGCTTTCTTT.

This clonotype was seen ten or more times. The rearrangement joins TRBV4-3 to TRBJ1-5; D perhaps matches TRBD1 (6 bases). The CDR3 extends over 15 amino acids. Germline V gene data show CDR1 as LGHNA and CDR2 as YSLEER. The ends were cut back, 0 bases at V and 5 bases at J, with 11 bases in the middle. CDR3 residues: CASSQDQGRYQPQHF. The CDR3 coding sequence is TGCGCCAGCAGCCAAGATCAGGGGCGGTATCAGCCCCAGCATTTT.

V is TRBV7-2 and J is TRBJ2-7; either TRBD1 or TRBD2 may supply D (5 bases each). Deletions cut 5 bases from V and 6 bases from J, with 17 bases between. The CDR3 is made up of 14 amino acids. CDR1 and CDR2 (germline): SGHTA, FQGNSA. The CDR3 loop is CASSPQPGPAEQYV. In DNA form, the CDR3 reads TGTGCCAGCAGCCCGCAACCGGGACCGGCCGAGCAGTACGTC.

The rearrangement uses TRBV7-9 and TRBJ1-6; D possibly corresponds to TRBD1 (5 bases). CDR3 length: 13 residues. V shed 7 bases and J shed 7 bases, with 11 bases lying between them. The germline CDR1 and CDR2 sequences are SEHNR and FQNEAQ (reference sequence). The CDR3 DNA follows: TGTGCCAGCACCCTACGGGGGAATTCACCCCTCCACTTT. Its translation is CASTLRGNSPLHF.

The CDR3 loop is CASSLTPSEMNTEAFF. As DNA, the CDR3 is TGTGCCAGCAGCTTAACGCCGTCTGAGATGAACACTGAAGCTTTCTTT. The rearrangement joins TRBV7-3 to TRBJ1-1; D gene uncertain. The germline CDR1 and CDR2 sequences are SGHTA and FQGTGA. Between the trimmed V and J ends, which lost 0 bases and 0 bases, there was a span of 11 bases. The CDR3 is 16 residues long.

The chain combines TRBV4-1 with TRBJ1-2; TRBD1 agrees at 8 bases. There are 16 residues in the CDR3. The V and J ends lost 0 bases and 2 bases, in that order; junction bases with no gene match: 5. The germline V gene has CDR1 MGHRA and CDR2 YSYEKL. The CDR3 DNA sequence: TGCGCCAGCAGCCAAGATCGAAGGACAGGGAACTATGGCTACACCTTC. It specifies CASSQDRRTGNYGYTF.

This clonotype was counted ten times or more. V is TRBV11-2 and J is TRBJ2-1; 7 bases fit TRBD1. CDR1 and CDR2 (germline): SGHAT, FQNNGV. J gave up 2 bases and V 5 bases, and 15 bases lay outside the gene matches. This CDR3 is built from 18 residues. The chain's CDR3 is CASSPRDSTVTTYNEQFF. The CDR3 DNA sequence: TGTGCCAGCAGCCCGAGGGACAGCACCGTGACAACCTACAATGAGCAGTTCTTC.

V usage is TRBV20-1 and J usage is TRBJ1-5; possible D gene TRBD1, 5 bases. The CDR3 extends over 14 amino acids. The V end was cut by 5 bases, the J end by 0 bases, with 11 bases between. The germline V gene has CDR1 DFQATT and CDR2 SNEGSKA (reference sequence). The CDR3 nucleotides are TGCAGTGCTTATACAGGCTCTAGCAATCAGCCCCAGCATTTT. Amino acids: CSAYTGSSNQPQHF.

The V and J genes are TRBV4-3 and TRBJ2-7; possible D gene TRBD1, 5 bases. CDR1 and CDR2 from the germline V gene are LGHNA and YSLEER. This CDR3 is 14 amino acids long. V was clipped by 4 bases and J by 2 bases, with 12 bases between them. The CDR3 DNA follows: TGCGCCAGCAGCCCGGTCGGACATACCTACGAGCAGTACTTC. Amino acids: CASSPVGHTYEQYF.

This clonotype was seen a handful of times. Since no conserved phenylalanine or tryptophan closes the CDR3, a read error is the likely cause. The DNA is omitted, as the CDR3 cannot be located on it reliably, and the CDR3 follows TCRdb's listing. The chain is built from TRBV7-9 and TRBJ1-1. With termini counted, the CDR3 has 11 amino acids. Germline CDR1 is SEHNR and CDR2 is FQNEAQ (reference sequence). This CDR3 reads CASSLAEPVTV.

The chain uses TRBV7-3 and TRBJ2-6; D gene unclear. Per the germline V gene, CDR1 is SGHTA and CDR2 is FQGTGA. The V and J ends lost 6 bases and 0 bases respectively, with 12 bases between them. The CDR3 loop spans 16 amino acids. This CDR3 is CASSLGLPSGANVLTF. CDR3 nucleotide sequence: TGTGCCAGCAGTCTGGGTCTCCCCTCTGGGGCCAACGTCCTGACTTTC.

J is TRBJ2-7 and V is TRBV4-3; D possibly matches TRBD1 or TRBD2 (5 bases each). Germline assignment: CDR1 LGHNA and CDR2 YSLEER. This CDR3 region has 15 residues. V was shortened by 1 base and J by 5 bases, with 15 bases between the two germline ends. As DNA, the CDR3 is TGCGCCAGCAGCCAAGTACGGGGCCGGGGCAACGAGCAGTACTTC. It translates to CASSQVRGRGNEQYF.

This clonotype has only a few counts. This sequence joins TRBV4-1 and TRBJ2-7; D might be TRBD1 (6 bases). There are 12 residues in the CDR3. Trimming removed 4 bases at V and 6 bases at J, with 10 bases between. CDR1 is MGHRA and CDR2 is YSYEKL in the germline V gene. The CDR3 sequence is CASSPPGAEQYF. The DNA of the CDR3 is TGCGCCAGCAGCCCGCCAGGGGCCGAGCAGTACTTC.

The J gene is TRBJ1-1, the V gene TRBV15, with D perhaps TRBD1 (5 bases). Germline values: CDR1 LNHNV, CDR2 YYDKDF (reference sequence). V lost 0 bases and J 1 base, leaving 9 bases between the germline ends. The CDR3 is made up of 15 amino acids. CDR3 residues: CATSRDRGRNTEAFF. CDR3 in DNA: TGTGCCACCAGCAGAGATCGGGGGAGGAACACTGAAGCTTTCTTT.

This clonotype was recorded many times. CDR3 nucleotide sequence: TGTGCCAGCAGTCTTGACAGGGCCTACGAGCAGTACGTC. It codes for CASSLDRAYEQYV. This rearrangement joins TRBV7-2 to TRBJ2-7; 7 positions match TRBD1. Germline CDR1 is SGHTA and CDR2 is FQGNSA. The CDR3 is 13 amino acids. With 6 bases clipped from V and 2 bases from J, the junction kept 4 bases outside the gene matches.

This chain uses TRBV4-1 with TRBJ1-4, with D possibly matching TRBD1 (6 bases). Looked up from germline, CDR1 is MGHRA and CDR2 is YSYEKL. The CDR3 loop spans 15 amino acids. V shed 2 bases and J shed 4 bases, with 11 bases lying between them. The CDR3 DNA is TGCGCCAGCAGCCAACCCGGACAGCTTAATGAAAAACTGTTTTTT. Its translation: CASSQPGQLNEKLFF.

A few counts support this clonotype. The chain carries TRBV7-3 and TRBJ2-3; D is unresolved. Germline V gene sequence: CDR1 SGHTA, CDR2 FQGTGA. The CDR3 loop spans 13 amino acids. V lost 4 bases and J lost 2, with 7 bases in between. CDR3 region: CASSSLPTDTQYF. CDR3 DNA: TGTGCCAGCAGCTCACTCCCCACAGATACGCAGTATTTT. Together with reference TRBV7-3 and TRBJ2-3, the CDR3 gives the full variable domain: GAGVSQTPSNKVTEKGKYVELRCDPISGHTALYWYRQSLGQGPEFLIYFQGTGAADDSGLPNDRFFAVRPEGSVSTLKIQRTERGDSAVYLCASSSLPTDTQYFGPGTRLTVL.

This clonotype was seen only a few times. The V call is TRBV7-6, the J call TRBJ2-7; possible D gene TRBD2, 5 bases. Germline values: CDR1 SGHVS, CDR2 FNYEAQ. This CDR3 has 12 amino acids. Deletions cut 5 bases from V and 7 bases from J, with 12 bases between. The CDR3 DNA reads TGTGCCAGCAGCACCGACACGGGGGAGCAGTACGTC. Encoded protein: CASSTDTGEQYV.

This clonotype has a handful of counts. The chain has TRBV4-2 and TRBJ2-3, with 10 bases lining up with TRBD2. This CDR3 contains 16 residues. V trimming: 3 bases; J trimming: 1 base; junction bases outside the gene matches: 4. Germline CDR1 LGHNA, CDR2 YNFKEQ. The CDR3 DNA reads TGTGCCAGCAGCCATCCCCTAGCGGGGGGCACAGATACGCAGTATTTT. It specifies CASSHPLAGGTDTQYF.